This is a list of T cell receptor beta chains from one sample in a study of OX40 agonist ivuxolimab in advanced cancers. The repertoire was sequenced with immunoSEQ multiplex PCR; TCRdb's copy has only in-frame clones and lacks some. The table has 77,000 or so clones, about 94% seen once. The sample here was CD4+ or CD8+ T cells sorted from blood, taken in a trial of the OX40 agonist ivuxolimab. These receptors were taken from an adult with an advanced solid tumor such as melanoma, head and neck, liver or kidney cancer. Both conserved end residues are part of each CDR3. The D gene is left open where the match is weak. Expanded clones are given a class, and other clones once, few, many or no size at all.

abundance	d_gene	v_gene	j_gene	CDR3aa	CDR3nt
-	TRBD2	TRBV4-1	TRBJ2-3	CASSQERAGGRIDTQYF	TGCGCCAGCAGCCAAGAGCGGGCGGGGGGGCGTATAGATACGCAGTATTTT
-	TRBD2	TRBV4-3	TRBJ2-1	CASSLGGLALNEQFF	TGCGCCAGCAGCTTAGGCGGACTAGCTTTGAATGAGCAGTTCTTC
-	-	TRBV11-2	TRBJ2-5	CASRGSGLDFQETQYF	TGTGCCAGCAGAGGGTCAGGATTGGACTTTCAAGAGACCCAGTACTTC
-	TRBD1	TRBV6-4	TRBJ1-4	CASSESRGPNEKLFF	TGTGCCAGCAGCGAATCCAGGGGGCCGAATGAAAAACTGTTTTTT
-	TRBD1	TRBV4-1	TRBJ1-6	CASSQGQGMGGSPLHF	TGCGCCAGCAGCCAAGGACAGGGTATGGGAGGGTCACCCCTCCACTTT
-	-	TRBV11-3	TRBJ1-1	CASSDAIGEAFF	TGTGCCAGCAGCGACGCCATTGGTGAAGCTTTCTTT
-	-	TRBV6-1	TRBJ2-7	CASSKFIEYSYEQYF	TGTGCCAGCAGTAAGTTCATAGAGTACTCCTACGAGCAGTACTTC
-	-	TRBV5-1	TRBJ1-2	CASSFVTGWRYTF	TGCGCCAGCAGCTTCGTGACAGGTTGGCGCTACACCTTC
-	-	TRBV6-4	TRBJ2-7	CASSDFPAEGPFRGF	TGTGCCAGCAGTGACTTCCCTGCTGAGGGACCATTCAGGGGCTTC
-	-	TRBV19	TRBJ1-5	CASRYSPRGFGNQPQHF	TGTGCCAGTAGATACTCCCCCAGGGGATTTGGCAATCAGCCCCAGCATTTT
-	TRBD1	TRBV4-3	TRBJ1-2	CASSRVRDSLNYGYTF	TGCGCCAGCAGCCGTGTCCGGGACAGTCTTAACTATGGCTACACCTTC
once	-	TRBV28	TRBJ1-5	CASSLPLWGEISNQPQHF	TGTGCCAGCAGTTTACCCCTTTGGGGGGAAATTAGCAATCAGCCCCAGCATTTT
once	TRBD1	TRBV6-5	TRBJ1-5	CAIGTANQPQHF	TGTGCCATCGGGACAGCGAATCAGCCCCAGCATTTT
-	-	TRBV6-1	TRBJ2-1	CASSAGTTWNEQFF	TGTGCCAGCAGTGCCGGGACGACCTGGAATGAGCAGTTCTTC
once	-	TRBV7-9	TRBJ2-7	CASIPGGDPGAVEQYF	TGTGCCAGCATCCCAGGCGGCGATCCGGGGGCTGTCGAGCAGTACTTC
-	TRBD1	TRBV7-3	TRBJ2-1	CASSSGQGFMDEQFF	TGTGCCAGCAGCTCGGGACAGGGTTTTATGGATGAGCAGTTCTTC
-	-	TRBV7-9	TRBJ2-7	CASSLEGRSYEQYF	TGTGCCAGCAGCTTAGAGGGCCGCTCCTACGAGCAGTACTTC
-	-	TRBV7-9	TRBJ1-4	CASSPSPEKLFF	TGTGCCAGCAGCCCCAGCCCCGAAAAACTGTTTTTT
-	TRBD2	TRBV27	TRBJ2-7	CASSLSLPSGGYEQYF	TGTGCCAGCAGTTTATCCTTACCTAGCGGGGGGTACGAGCAGTACTTC
-	-	TRBV7-3	TRBJ2-5	CASSLGGGLQETQYF	TGTGCCAGCAGCTTGGGAGGGGGCCTCCAAGAGACCCAGTACTTC
-	-	TRBV19	TRBJ1-3	CASSTHGSGNTIYF	TGTGCCAGTAGTACTCATGGATCTGGAAACACCATATATTTT
-	-	TRBV6-5	TRBJ1-4	CASSPTGATNEKLFF	TGTGCCAGCAGTCCAACAGGAGCAACTAATGAAAAACTGTTTTTT
-	TRBD1	TRBV4-3	TRBJ1-2	CASSQERRDRAYGYTF	TGCGCCAGCAGCCAAGAACGGCGGGACAGAGCCTATGGCTACACCTTC
-	TRBD1	TRBV6-5	TRBJ2-1	CASSGGQGREQFF	TGTGCCAGCAGTGGTGGACAGGGGCGAGAGCAGTTCTTC
-	TRBD2	TRBV6-5	TRBJ2-1	CASRASGGAIEQFF	TGTGCCAGCAGAGCCAGCGGGGGGGCCATTGAGCAGTTCTTC
-	-	TRBV19	TRBJ1-1	CASSISLNTEAFF	TGTGCCAGTAGTATATCCCTGAACACTGAAGCTTTCTTT
-	TRBD2	TRBV14	TRBJ2-7	CASSLDSGGPYEQYF	TGTGCCAGCAGCCTGGACTCGGGGGGACCCTACGAGCAGTACTTC
-	-	TRBV4-1	TRBJ2-1	CASSQRPGGGYDNEQFF	TGCGCCAGCAGCCAACGACCCGGCGGGGGCTATGACAATGAGCAGTTCTTC
-	TRBD1	TRBV6-6	TRBJ1-2	CASSYPISAGQGGYTF	TGTGCCAGCAGTTACCCAATCTCTGCAGGACAGGGGGGCTACACCTTC
-	-	TRBV13	TRBJ2-2	CASSLNERYTGELFF	TGTGCCAGCAGCTTAAATGAGAGATACACCGGGGAGCTGTTTTTT
-	TRBD1	TRBV4-1	TRBJ1-1	CASSQGTGLDTEAFF	TGCGCCAGCAGCCAAGGGACAGGTTTGGACACTGAAGCTTTCTTT
-	-	TRBV29-1	TRBJ2-2	CSVEGKGRPGELFF	TGCAGCGTTGAAGGAAAGGGTCGACCCGGGGAGCTGTTTTTT
-	-	TRBV19	TRBJ1-2	CASSIIGNIPINYGYTF	TGTGCCAGTAGTATCATAGGAAACATCCCAATTAACTATGGCTACACCTTC
-	-	TRBV7-8	TRBJ1-5	CASSLREGQPQHF	TGTGCCAGCAGCTTGAGGGAAGGTCAGCCCCAGCATTTT
-	-	TRBV9	TRBJ1-2	CASSPRQWGNGNYGYTF	TGTGCCAGCAGCCCCCGACAGTGGGGAAACGGGAACTATGGCTACACCTTC
-	-	TRBV7-9	TRBJ1-5	CASSLDPRNGDQPQHF	TGTGCCAGCAGCTTAGACCCCAGGAATGGGGATCAGCCCCAGCATTTT
-	TRBD1	TRBV12-5	TRBJ1-1	CASGSDRAGGDTEAFF	TGTGCTAGTGGTTCGGACAGGGCCGGGGGGGACACTGAAGCTTTCTTT
-	-	TRBV27	TRBJ2-7	CASSLWADTYEQYF	TGTGCCAGCAGTTTATGGGCAGATACCTACGAGCAGTACTTC
-	TRBD2	TRBV19	TRBJ2-7	CASSIGGGLAGLYDEQYF	TGTGCCAGTAGTATAGGGGGAGGACTAGCGGGATTGTATGACGAGCAGTACTTC
-	-	TRBV9	TRBJ2-7	CASSPDMYEQYF	TGTGCCAGCAGCCCAGACATGTACGAGCAGTACTTC
-	TRBD2	TRBV2	TRBJ2-1	CASSELGGSSYNEQFF	TGTGCCAGCAGTGAGTTGGGGGGGAGCTCCTACAATGAGCAGTTCTTC
-	-	TRBV6-5	TRBJ1-4	CASSYSGDLLIF	TGTGCCAGCAGTTACTCGGGGGACCTCCTGATTTTT
few	TRBD1	TRBV27	TRBJ1-1	CASSPRTGSEAFF	TGTGCCAGCAGTCCCCGGACAGGGTCTGAAGCTTTCTTT
-	TRBD1	TRBV5-5	TRBJ2-7	CASSSTGGVGEQYF	TGTGCCAGCAGCTCGACAGGGGGCGTGGGCGAGCAGTACTTC
-	TRBD2	TRBV10-2	TRBJ2-3	CASSEMGGNSTDTQYF	TGCGCCAGCAGTGAGATGGGAGGGAATAGCACAGATACGCAGTATTTT
-	-	TRBV30	TRBJ2-1	CAWMGGAVYNEQFF	TGTGCCTGGATGGGGGGGGCGGTTTACAATGAGCAGTTCTTC
once	TRBD2	TRBV4-2	TRBJ2-1	CASSQALLADSYNEQFF	TGTGCCAGCAGCCAAGCACTACTAGCGGACTCCTACAATGAGCAGTTCTTC
once	TRBD1	TRBV9	TRBJ2-7	CASSVGQGTYEQYF	TGTGCCAGCAGCGTAGGACAGGGAACCTACGAGCAGTACTTC
-	-	TRBV6-6	TRBJ2-7	CASSYLVLSSYEQYF	TGTGCCAGCAGTTACCTAGTTCTGAGCTCCTACGAGCAGTACTTC
once	-	TRBV28	TRBJ2-7	CASSFLLRVGHEQYF	TGTGCCAGCAGTTTTTTACTTAGAGTGGGCCACGAGCAGTACTTC
once	TRBD2	TRBV7-6	TRBJ2-2	CASSSPGLAGDLGELFF	TGTGCCAGCAGCTCACCGGGACTAGCGGGAGATCTGGGGGAGCTGTTTTTT
-	-	TRBV19	TRBJ1-1	CASSMNGENTEAFF	TGTGCCAGTAGTATGAACGGTGAAAACACTGAAGCTTTCTTT
-	-	TRBV7-2	TRBJ1-1	CASSVRKGSTEAFF	TGTGCCAGCAGCGTGCGGAAGGGGAGCACTGAAGCTTTCTTT
-	TRBD1	TRBV19	TRBJ2-7	CASSILSTGGPYEQYF	TGTGCCAGTAGTATTTTATCGACAGGGGGCCCCTACGAGCAGTACTTC
-	-	TRBV4-3	TRBJ1-6	CASSQDSSYNSPLHF	TGCGCCAGCAGCCAGGACAGCTCCTATAATTCACCCCTCCACTTT